This TCR beta chain comes out of a study of CD8 T cells in ankylosing spondylitis. The V gene's germline CDR1 is MDHEN and CDR2 SYDVKM. The J segment lost 4 bases and the V segment lost 5 bases, leaving 14 bases of the junction unmatched. The CDR3 has 17 amino acids. Whole-study results and caveats: Certain motif variants had earlier been reported in reactive arthritis synovial fluid and blood.

In this sample, this clonotype turned up a few times. The antigen remains unidentified. TCRdb called the 5' RACE reads again in MiXCR, with one record for every CDR3 protein. The profile covers around 280,000 distinct CDR3 sequences, with over 15% appearing a single time and less than 9% taken by the ten largest. The gene calls are TRBV28 and TRBJ2-5; 9 bases map to TRBD2. Sequencing input: blood, either unsorted or a sorted T cell fraction (not recorded which). This clonotype was obtained from a male donor with ankylosing spondylitis or in good health (not recorded which). The CDR3 DNA follows: TGTGCCAGCAGTCCAAGACAGGATTTACTAGCGGGAGAGACCCAGTACTTC. Residues: CASSPRQDLLAGETQYF.